The clone carrying this TCR beta chain was observed a few times. The source of the sample is a study of T cells after yellow fever vaccination. Via MiXCR, TCRdb re-called the 5' RACE reads, giving one row per CDR3 protein. The sample records 340,000 or so distinct CDR3 sequences, approximately 13% being singletons. V was pared by 4 bases and J by 5 bases, with 13 bases of the junction left unmatched. Germline lookup yields CDR1 SGHRS and CDR2 YFSETQ. CDR3 length equals 17 residues. This receptor was identified in a man between 18 and 29 years old who received the YFV17D yellow fever vaccine. The chain employs TRBV5-1 and TRBJ2-5, with 11 nucleotides matching TRBD2. Source: CD4+ T cells sorted from PBMCs, taken 15 days after the yellow fever booster vaccination. The CDR3 here is CASSNLAGGGASETQYF. CDR3 coding DNA: TGCGCCAGCAGCAACCTAGCGGGGGGAGGTGCTAGCGAGACCCAGTACTTC.